The TCR beta chain under discussion was sequenced for a study of blood T cell repertoires in COVID-19. After removal of 6 bases from V and 7 bases from J, the junction contained 7 bases not matched to a gene. This CDR3 spans 13 amino acids. Germline CDR1 is MNHEY and CDR2 is SVGAGI. How the authors handled the data: Estimation of nucleated cell counts relied on the amplification of reference gene primers. The protocol was immunoSEQ multiplex PCR, while the TCRdb copy is restricted to in-frame clones and leaves out a portion. From that table come the V and J calls and clone size; the DNA was used to work out D and trimming. The table has about 320,000 clones, around 83% seen once.

Material for sequencing was peripheral blood. The V call is TRBV6-5, the J call TRBJ2-7; 9 nucleotides agree with TRBD1. The TCR sequence derives from a woman in her forties or fifties with acute or convalescent COVID-19. The CDR3 loop is CASRGQGDWEQYV. The CDR3 DNA sequence: TGTGCCAGCAGGGGACAGGGTGATTGGGAGCAGTACGTC.